The present TCR beta chain was sequenced within a study of T-cell reconstitution after alpha-beta-depleted transplantation in children. Molecular barcoding with unique molecular identifiers was used for the TCRbeta library. TCRdb fed the PCR reads into MiXCR, producing one record per CDR3 protein. In the table there are about 980,000 distinct CDR3 sequences, about 30% of which are singletons. Trimming removed 2 bases from V and 1 base from J, with 9 bases in between. From germline, CDR1 is SGHTA and CDR2 FQGNSA. This CDR3 region has 15 residues. Worth noting for this clonotype: What it binds is unknown.

Findings and limits, study-wide: The high TCRbeta diversity at day 60 in some patients came from surviving recipient T cells and thymic progenitors. Hyperexpanded clones declined; after one year, newly produced T cells mostly supplied diversity.

The sequence derives from a boy in the first two years of life who had a stem cell transplant for SCID, so the T cells may come from the graft donor. The J gene is TRBJ2-1, the V gene TRBV7-2; unclear D gene. The source material was PBMCs, mostly from graft donor cells, sampled 360 days after TCRalphabeta/CD19-depleted stem cell transplant. The CDR3 region has the DNA TGTGCCAGCAGCTTAAGGGCCGCTTCCTACAATGAGCAGTTCTTC. Amino acid sequence: CASSLRAASYNEQFF. The full variable domain, completed using reference TRBV7-2 and TRBJ2-1, is GAGVSQSPSNKVTEKGKDVELRCDPISGHTALYWYRQSLGQGLEFLIYFQGNSAPDKSGLPSDRFSAERTGGSVSTLTIQRTQQEDSAVYLCASSLRAASYNEQFFGPGTRLTVL.